Each of the 18 T cell receptor beta chains below was sequenced from the same sample in a study of post-analysis software for immune sequencing data. Study outcomes and limitations: Higher frequency in patients than in controls was seen for roughly five TRBV segments, with TRBV5-6, TRBV5-1 and TRBV20-1 among them.

No antigen is known for these receptors. Presence of unique molecular identifiers characterized the TCR beta cDNA libraries. TCRdb processed the PCR reads anew with MiXCR; each CDR3 protein has one entry. The sample consists of about 560,000 distinct CDR3 sequences, roughly 40% of them appearing once. What was sequenced was blood. These receptor sequences come from a girl aged 10-17 years with multiple sclerosis.

This chain joins TRBV5-6 and TRBJ2-5; 7 bases match TRBD1. V gave up 5 bases and J gave up 5 bases; unmatched junction bases: 6. Looked up from germline, CDR1 is SGHDT and CDR2 is YYEEEE. The CDR3 totals 13 residues. CDR3 coding DNA: TGTGCCAGCAGTTCCGACAGGGTGGAGACCCAGTACTTC. Its translation: CASSSDRVETQYF.

The chain combines TRBV12-3 or TRBV12-4 with TRBJ2-7; 7 nucleotides align to TRBD1. There are 14 residues in the CDR3. The junction had 8 bases not matched to a gene; V was cut back by 5 bases and J by 4 bases. The CDR3: CASSRGQTLYEQYF. In DNA, the CDR3 is TGTGCCAGCAGTAGGGGACAGACCCTATACGAGCAGTACTTC.

The rearrangement joins TRBV10-3 to TRBJ1-1; no firm D call. This CDR3 is built from 15 residues. V was shortened by 3 bases and J by 1 base, with 12 bases between the two germline ends. Germline V gives CDR1 ENHRY, CDR2 SYGVKD. The CDR3 region is CAISDPTESNTEAFF. CDR3 in DNA: TGTGCCATCAGTGATCCTACAGAATCGAACACTGAAGCTTTCTTT.

The chain has TRBV5-6 and TRBJ2-2; perhaps TRBD1 as D (5 bases). Trimming took 2 bases from V and 4 from J, leaving 6 bases between them. Germline CDR1 is SGHDT and CDR2 is YYEEEE. CDR3 size: 13 residues. The DNA of the CDR3 is TGTGCCAGCAGCTTTAGGGGCACCGGGGAGCTGTTTTTT. It translates to CASSFRGTGELFF.

This clonotype turned up a few times. The chain employs TRBV7-6 and TRBJ2-1, with 13 positions matching TRBD2. This CDR3 region has 17 residues. V trimming: 2 bases; J trimming: 9 bases; junction bases outside the gene matches: 10. Looked up from germline, CDR1 is SGHVS and CDR2 is FNYEAQ. The CDR3 sequence: CASSLTATSGGASEQFF. CDR3 nucleotide sequence: TGTGCCAGCAGCTTAACCGCAACTAGCGGGGGGGCCAGTGAGCAGTTCTTC. The variable domain in full, completed from reference TRBV7-6 and TRBJ2-1, reads GAGVSQSPRYKVTKRGQDVALRCDPISGHVSLYWYRQALGQGPEFLTYFNYEAQQDKSGLPNDRFSAERPEGSISTLTIQRTEQRDSAMYRCASSLTATSGGASEQFFGPGTRLTVL.

V is TRBV24-1 and J is TRBJ2-5; 10 nucleotides match TRBD2. Germline V gene lookup returns CDR1 KGHDR and CDR2 SFDVKD. V gave up 4 bases and J gave up 3 bases; unmatched junction bases: 7. The CDR3 has 16 residues. CDR3 protein: CATSEALAGLKETQYF. CDR3 DNA: TGTGCCACCAGTGAGGCACTAGCGGGACTAAAAGAGACCCAGTACTTC.

This clonotype turned up a few times. This chain links TRBV20-1 with TRBJ2-7; D uncertain. The J call may not be correct, given that the DNA end is closer to TRBJ2-4. This CDR3 region has 11 residues. The germline CDR1 and CDR2 sequences are DFQATT and SNEGSKA (reference sequence). The CDR3 protein is CSARDNDIQYF. CDR3 sequence (DNA): TGCAGTGCTAGAGATAACGACATTCAGTACTTC.

The chain combines TRBV7-6 with TRBJ2-5, with D possibly being TRBD2 (6 bases). This CDR3 has 15 amino acids. Trimming removed 5 bases at V and 1 base at J, with 14 bases between. CDR1 is SGHVS and CDR2 is FNYEAQ in the germline V gene. CDR3 nucleotide sequence: TGTGCCAGCAGCCCACATACGGGAGTCCAAGAGACCCAGTACTTC. Translation gives CASSPHTGVQETQYF.

This clonotype came up a few times. This chain links TRBV5-1 with TRBJ1-2; maybe TRBD1 (5 bases). The CDR3 extends over 15 amino acids. Trimming removed 4 bases from V and 4 bases from J, with 17 bases in between. Germline V lookup: CDR1 SGHRS, CDR2 YFSETQ. The CDR3 is CASSPPSRGSYGYTF. The CDR3 DNA follows: TGCGCCAGCAGCCCCCCCTCACGGGGCTCCTATGGCTACACCTTC.

The CDR3 DNA reads TGTGCCAGCGGAAGGGACATGAGCAATCAGCCCCAGCATTTT. Amino acids: CASGRDMSNQPQHF. The chain carries TRBV12-3 or TRBV12-4 and TRBJ1-5; D possibly corresponds to TRBD1 (6 bases). The ends were cut back, 8 bases at V and 1 base at J, with 12 bases in the middle. The CDR3 is made up of 14 amino acids.

V usage is TRBV5-1 and J usage is TRBJ2-7; D perhaps matches TRBD1 (6 bases). V was pared by 0 bases and J by 3 bases, with 13 bases between. The CDR3 loop spans 15 amino acids. The V gene's germline CDR1 is SGHRS and CDR2 YFSETQ. CDR3 sequence (DNA): TGCGCCAGCAGCTTGGACTCGGGACAACTCTACGAGCAGTACTTC. This gives the protein CASSLDSGQLYEQYF.

This clonotype was seen a few times. The chain has TRBV12-3 or TRBV12-4 and TRBJ2-7, with D unresolved. V gave up 2 bases and J gave up 0 bases, with 5 bases separating them. The CDR3 loop spans 13 amino acids. Here the CDR3 DNA reads TGTGCCAGCAGTTTATACAGCTCCTACGAGCAGTACTTC. Amino acids: CASSLYSSYEQYF.

The CDR3 DNA is TGTGCAGGAGGACAGTCAGAAAATCAGCCCCAGCATTTT. It is translated as CAGGQSENQPQHF. The chain recombines TRBV2 with TRBJ1-5; D may be TRBD1 (6 bases). The CDR3 loop spans 13 amino acids. The germline V gene has CDR1 SNHLY and CDR2 FYNNEI.

Note on this clonotype: One junction end does not reproduce the germline sequence, and a read error may be involved. V usage is TRBV4-1 and J usage is TRBJ2-1, with 12 positions matching TRBD2. The CDR3 runs 20 residues. Germline V gives CDR1 MGHRA, CDR2 YSYEKL. CDR3 residues: CASSQLGLAGGTSSYNGQFF. DNA for the CDR3: TGCGCCAGCAGCCAACTCGGGCTAGCGGGAGGGACAAGCTCCTACAATGGGCAGTTCTTC.

This chain uses TRBV7-3 with TRBJ2-1; TRBD2 matches at 10 bases. The CDR3 is 15 amino acids. The junction had 9 bases not matched to a gene; V was cut back by 4 bases and J by 9 bases. Germline CDR1 is SGHTA and CDR2 is FQGTGA. CDR3 region: CASSSPGLATGEQFF. The CDR3 DNA sequence: TGTGCCAGCAGCTCCCCGGGACTAGCGACTGGTGAGCAGTTCTTC.

Comments on this clonotype: Its ends do not fully match the called genes, so a read error is possible. The rearrangement uses TRBV5-1 and TRBJ2-3, with D uncertain. CDR3 length: 15 amino acids. Germline values: CDR1 SGHRS, CDR2 YFSETQ. This CDR3 is CASSLGTRIPDTQYF. DNA of the CDR3: TGCGCCAGCAGTTTGGGTACTCGTATCCCAGATACGCAGTATTTT.

This clonotype was detected only a few times. V is TRBV4-1 and J is TRBJ2-5, with a possible D match to TRBD2 (6 bases). V was trimmed by 0 bases and J by 1 base, leaving 12 bases between them. CDR3 size: 16 residues. Germline values: CDR1 MGHRA, CDR2 YSYEKL. CDR3: CASSQEGTVLQETQYF. The CDR3 DNA sequence: TGCGCCAGCAGCCAAGAGGGGACTGTTCTCCAAGAGACCCAGTACTTC.

A few counts support this clonotype. The chain uses TRBV7-2 and TRBJ2-3, with D possibly TRBD2 on 6 matching bases. The germline V gene encodes CDR1 SGHTA and CDR2 FQGNSA. The CDR3 sequence is 15 residues long. V shed 5 bases and J shed 8 bases, with 20 bases lying between them. CDR3 in DNA: TGTGCCAGCAGCCTCCTGGGAGGAGGAGGTTCTACGCAGTATTTT. Its protein is CASSLLGGGGSTQYF.